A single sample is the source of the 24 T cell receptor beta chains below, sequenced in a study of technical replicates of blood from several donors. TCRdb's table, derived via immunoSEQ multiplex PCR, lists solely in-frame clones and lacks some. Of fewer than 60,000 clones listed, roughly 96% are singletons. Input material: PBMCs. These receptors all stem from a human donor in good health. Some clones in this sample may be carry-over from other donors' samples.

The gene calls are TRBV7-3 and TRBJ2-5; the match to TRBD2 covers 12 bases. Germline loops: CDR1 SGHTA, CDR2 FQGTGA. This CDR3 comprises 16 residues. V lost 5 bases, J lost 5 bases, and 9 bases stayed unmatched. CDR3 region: CASSPGLAGSQETQYF. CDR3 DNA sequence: TGTGCCAGCAGCCCCGGACTAGCGGGATCGCAGGAGACCCAGTACTTC. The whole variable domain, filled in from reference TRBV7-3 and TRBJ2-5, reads GAGVSQTPSNKVTEKGKYVELRCDPISGHTALYWYRQSLGQGPEFLIYFQGTGAADDSGLPNDRFFAVRPEGSVSTLKIQRTERGDSAVYLCASSPGLAGSQETQYFGPGTRLLVL.

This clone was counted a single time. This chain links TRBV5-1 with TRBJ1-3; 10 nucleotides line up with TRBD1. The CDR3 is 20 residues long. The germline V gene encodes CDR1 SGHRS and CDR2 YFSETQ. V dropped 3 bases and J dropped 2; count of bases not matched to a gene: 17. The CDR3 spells CASSSRPYGQGVLPGNTIYF. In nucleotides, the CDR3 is TGCGCCAGCAGCTCCCGCCCCTATGGACAGGGGGTTCTCCCTGGAAACACCATATATTTT.

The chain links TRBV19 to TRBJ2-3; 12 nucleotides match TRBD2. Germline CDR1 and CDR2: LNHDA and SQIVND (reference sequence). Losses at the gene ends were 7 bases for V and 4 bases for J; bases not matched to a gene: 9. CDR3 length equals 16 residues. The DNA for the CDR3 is TGTGCCAGTAATAGTCTAGCGGGGGGGCGTGCAGATACGCAGTATTTT. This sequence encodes CASNSLAGGRADTQYF. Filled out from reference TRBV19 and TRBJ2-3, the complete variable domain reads DGGITQSPKYLFRKEGQNVTLSCEQNLNHDAMYWYRQDPGQGLRLIYYSQIVNDFQKGDIAEGYSVSREKKESFPLTVTSAQKNPTAFYLCASNSLAGGRADTQYFGPGTRLTVL.

The CDR3, as DNA: TGTGCCAGCAGTGAACGGGGGGCAGAGCCCTACGAGCAGTACTTC. It specifies CASSERGAEPYEQYF. The chain employs TRBV2 and TRBJ2-7; D is possibly TRBD2 (7 bases). CDR1 and CDR2 from the germline V gene are SNHLY and FYNNEI. V gave up 2 bases and J gave up 2 bases, with 13 bases separating them. There are 15 residues in the CDR3.

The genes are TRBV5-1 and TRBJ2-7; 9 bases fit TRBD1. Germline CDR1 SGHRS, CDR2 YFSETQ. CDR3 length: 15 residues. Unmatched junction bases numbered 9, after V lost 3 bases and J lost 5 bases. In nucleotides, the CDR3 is TGCGCCAGCAGCTCAATCGGGACAGGGTTCCACGAGCAGTACTTC. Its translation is CASSSIGTGFHEQYF.

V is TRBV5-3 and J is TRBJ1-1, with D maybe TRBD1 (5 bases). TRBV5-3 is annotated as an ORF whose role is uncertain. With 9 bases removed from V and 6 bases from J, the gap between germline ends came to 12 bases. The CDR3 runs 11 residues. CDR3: CAKEGLSEAFF. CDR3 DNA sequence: TGTGCCAAGGAGGGGTTGTCTGAAGCTTTCTTT.

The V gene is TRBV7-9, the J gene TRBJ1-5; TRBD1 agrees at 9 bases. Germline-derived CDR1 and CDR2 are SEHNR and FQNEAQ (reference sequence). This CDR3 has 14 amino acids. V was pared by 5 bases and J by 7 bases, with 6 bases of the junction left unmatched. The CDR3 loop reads CASSPGTGSQPQHF. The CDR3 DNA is TGTGCCAGCAGCCCCGGGACAGGGTCCCAGCCCCAGCATTTT.

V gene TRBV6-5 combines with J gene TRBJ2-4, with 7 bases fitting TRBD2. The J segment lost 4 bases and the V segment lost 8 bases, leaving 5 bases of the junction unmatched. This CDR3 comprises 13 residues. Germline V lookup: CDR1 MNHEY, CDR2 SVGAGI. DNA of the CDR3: TGTGCCAGCGGGGGGGGGAATAAAAACATTCAGTACTTC. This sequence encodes CASGGGNKNIQYF.

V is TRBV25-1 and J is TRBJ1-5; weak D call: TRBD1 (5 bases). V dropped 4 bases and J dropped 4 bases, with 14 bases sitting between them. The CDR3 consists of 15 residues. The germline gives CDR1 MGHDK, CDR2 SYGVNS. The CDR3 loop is CASSGWDGGNQPQHF. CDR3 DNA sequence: TGTGCCAGCAGTGGATGGGATGGGGGGAATCAGCCCCAGCATTTT. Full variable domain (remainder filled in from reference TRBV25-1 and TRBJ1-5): EADIYQTPRYLVIGTGKKITLECSQTMGHDKMYWYQQDPGMELHLIHYSYGVNSTEKGDLSSESTVSRIRTEHFPLTLESARPSHTSQYLCASSGWDGGNQPQHFGDGTRLSIL.

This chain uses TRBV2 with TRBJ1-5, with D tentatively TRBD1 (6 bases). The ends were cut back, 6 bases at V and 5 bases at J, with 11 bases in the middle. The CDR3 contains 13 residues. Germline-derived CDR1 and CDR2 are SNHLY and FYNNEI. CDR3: CASREDRYQPQHF. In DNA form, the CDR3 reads TGTGCCAGCAGGGAGGACAGATATCAGCCCCAGCATTTT.

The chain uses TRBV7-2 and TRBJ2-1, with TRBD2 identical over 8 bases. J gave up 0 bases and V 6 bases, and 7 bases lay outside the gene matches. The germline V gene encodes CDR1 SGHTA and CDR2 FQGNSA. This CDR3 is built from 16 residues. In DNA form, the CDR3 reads TGTGCCAGCAGTTCTCGGGGGGGCCCCTCCTACAATGAGCAGTTCTTC. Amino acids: CASSSRGGPSYNEQFF.

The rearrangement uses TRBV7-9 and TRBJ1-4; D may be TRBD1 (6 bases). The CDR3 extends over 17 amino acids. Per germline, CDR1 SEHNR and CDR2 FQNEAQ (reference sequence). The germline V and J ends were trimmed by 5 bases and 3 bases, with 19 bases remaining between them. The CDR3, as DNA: TGTGCCAGCAGCCATCGAGCGGGGGCCCTAGCTAATGAAAAACTGTTTTTT. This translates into CASSHRAGALANEKLFF.

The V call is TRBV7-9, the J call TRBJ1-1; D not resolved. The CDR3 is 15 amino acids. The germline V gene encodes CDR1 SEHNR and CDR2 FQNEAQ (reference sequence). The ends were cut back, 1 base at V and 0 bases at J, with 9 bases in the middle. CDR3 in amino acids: CASSLGSTMNTEAFF. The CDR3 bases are TGTGCCAGCAGCTTAGGGTCAACTATGAACACTGAAGCTTTCTTT. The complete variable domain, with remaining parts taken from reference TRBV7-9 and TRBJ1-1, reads DTGVSQNPRHKITKRGQNVTFRCDPISEHNRLYWYRQTLGQGPEFLTYFQNEAQLEKSRLLSDRFSAERPKGSFSTLEIQRTEQGDSAMYLCASSLGSTMNTEAFFGQGTRLTVV.

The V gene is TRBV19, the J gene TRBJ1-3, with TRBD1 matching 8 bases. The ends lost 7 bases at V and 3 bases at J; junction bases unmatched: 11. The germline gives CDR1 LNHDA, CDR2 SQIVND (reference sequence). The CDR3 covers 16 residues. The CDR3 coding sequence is TGTGCCAGTACCAGTCAACTTGGGACAGGTGGAAACACCATATATTTT. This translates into CASTSQLGTGGNTIYF.

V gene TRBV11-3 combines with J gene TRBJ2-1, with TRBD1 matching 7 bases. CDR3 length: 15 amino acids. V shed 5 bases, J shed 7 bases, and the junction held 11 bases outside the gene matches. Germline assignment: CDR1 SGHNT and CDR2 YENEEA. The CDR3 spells CASSLGQTLSNEQFF. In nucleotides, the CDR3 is TGTGCCAGCAGCCTGGGACAGACTCTCTCGAATGAGCAGTTCTTC.

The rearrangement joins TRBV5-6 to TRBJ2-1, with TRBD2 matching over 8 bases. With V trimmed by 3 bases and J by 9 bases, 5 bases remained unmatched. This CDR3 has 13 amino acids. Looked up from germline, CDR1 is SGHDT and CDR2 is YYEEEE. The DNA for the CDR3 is TGTGCCAGCAGCTGGGATCGGGGGGGTGAGCAGTTCTTC. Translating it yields CASSWDRGGEQFF.

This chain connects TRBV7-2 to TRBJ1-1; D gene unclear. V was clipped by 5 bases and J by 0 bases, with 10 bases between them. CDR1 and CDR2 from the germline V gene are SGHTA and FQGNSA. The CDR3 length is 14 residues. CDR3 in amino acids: CASSIGRVNTEAFF. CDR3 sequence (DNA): TGTGCCAGCAGCATAGGACGGGTGAACACTGAAGCTTTCTTT. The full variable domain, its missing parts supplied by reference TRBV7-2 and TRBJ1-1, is GAGVSQSPSNKVTEKGKDVELRCDPISGHTALYWYRQSLGQGLEFLIYFQGNSAPDKSGLPSDRFSAERTGGSVSTLTIQRTQQEDSAVYLCASSIGRVNTEAFFGQGTRLTVV.

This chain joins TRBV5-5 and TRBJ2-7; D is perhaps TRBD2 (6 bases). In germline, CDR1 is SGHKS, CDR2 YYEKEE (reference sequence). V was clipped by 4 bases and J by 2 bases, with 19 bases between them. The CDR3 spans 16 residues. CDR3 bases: TGTGCCAGCAGCGTATTTAGCGGAACCCCCCCCTACGAGCAGTACTTC. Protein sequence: CASSVFSGTPPYEQYF.

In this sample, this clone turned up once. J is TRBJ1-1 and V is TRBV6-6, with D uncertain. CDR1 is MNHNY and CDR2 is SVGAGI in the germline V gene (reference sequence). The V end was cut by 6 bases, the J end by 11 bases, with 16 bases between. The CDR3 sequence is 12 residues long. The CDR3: CASSPSGREAFF. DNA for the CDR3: TGTGCCAGCAGCCCCAGTGGCCGGGAGGCTTTCTTT.

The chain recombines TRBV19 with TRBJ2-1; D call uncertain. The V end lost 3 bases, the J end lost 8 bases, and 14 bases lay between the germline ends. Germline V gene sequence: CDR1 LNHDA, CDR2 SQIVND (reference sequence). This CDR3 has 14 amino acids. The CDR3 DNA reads TGTGCCAGTAGTATTGGCCTAGAAGGATATGAGCAGTTCTTC. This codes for CASSIGLEGYEQFF. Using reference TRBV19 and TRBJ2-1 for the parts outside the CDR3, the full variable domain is DGGITQSPKYLFRKEGQNVTLSCEQNLNHDAMYWYRQDPGQGLRLIYYSQIVNDFQKGDIAEGYSVSREKKESFPLTVTSAQKNPTAFYLCASSIGLEGYEQFFGPGTRLTVL.

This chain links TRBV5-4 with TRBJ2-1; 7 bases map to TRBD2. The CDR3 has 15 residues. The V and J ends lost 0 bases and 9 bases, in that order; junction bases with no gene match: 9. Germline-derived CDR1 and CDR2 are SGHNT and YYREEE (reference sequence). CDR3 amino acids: CASSLVAGVGSEQFF. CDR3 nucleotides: TGTGCCAGCAGCTTGGTTGCGGGAGTAGGAAGTGAGCAGTTCTTC.

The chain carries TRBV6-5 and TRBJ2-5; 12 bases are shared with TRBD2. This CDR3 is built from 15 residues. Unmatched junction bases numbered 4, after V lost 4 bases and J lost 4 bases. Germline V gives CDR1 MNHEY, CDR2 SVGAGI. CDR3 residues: CASSLLAGGGETQYF. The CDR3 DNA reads TGTGCCAGCAGTTTGCTAGCGGGAGGGGGAGAGACCCAGTACTTC.

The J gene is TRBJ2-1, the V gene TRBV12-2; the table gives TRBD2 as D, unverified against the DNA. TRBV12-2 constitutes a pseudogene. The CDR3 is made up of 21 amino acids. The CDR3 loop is CASRSQGAGSGGPSSYNEQFF. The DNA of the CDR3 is TGTGCAAGTCGCTCCCAAGGCGCGGGTAGCGGGGGCCCCTCCTCCTACAATGAGCAGTTCTTC.

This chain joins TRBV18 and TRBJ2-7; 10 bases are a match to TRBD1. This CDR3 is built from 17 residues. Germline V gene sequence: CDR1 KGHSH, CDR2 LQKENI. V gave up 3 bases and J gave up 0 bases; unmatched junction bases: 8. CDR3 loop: CASSPGQGNTGSYEQYF. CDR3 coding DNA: TGTGCCAGCTCACCGGGACAGGGGAATACTGGCTCCTACGAGCAGTACTTC.